This T cell receptor (beta chain) was found in a study of blood T cell repertoires in COVID-19. The overall study: The United States, Italy and Spain were the sources of the acute and convalescent COVID-19 samples. Sources were T cells, B-cell-depleted T cells, or PBMCs; the material itself was cDNA or gDNA.

In the authors' methods: Reference gene primer amplification yielded estimated nucleated cell counts. Assay used: immunoSEQ multiplex PCR; TCRdb lists only in-frame clones, some missing. The DNA was the basis for D and trimming; V, J and clone size are from that table. Of around 260,000 clones in the sample, about 87% were seen once. Germline-derived CDR1 and CDR2 are SGHNT and YYREEE (reference sequence). CDR3 length: 14 amino acids. V gave up 4 bases and J gave up 3 bases; unmatched junction bases: 6. This rearrangement joins TRBV5-4 to TRBJ1-1; 7 positions match TRBD1. This TCR was sampled from a woman between 45 and 60 years old with acute or convalescent COVID-19. Material: peripheral blood. CDR3 sequence: CASSQNRGYTEAFF. The CDR3 DNA sequence: TGTGCCAGCAGCCAGAACAGGGGATACACTGAAGCTTTCTTT.